The T cell receptor beta chain described here comes from a study of T cell responses to AZD1222 COVID-19 vaccine. Regarding the study as a whole: No day 14 peak samples; only post-peak repertoires were characterized.

The CDR3 consists of 15 residues. V lost 4 bases to trimming and J lost 6 bases, with 16 bases between them. Per germline, CDR1 MNHEY and CDR2 SVGAGI. TCRdb keeps only in-frame clones here, not all; method: immunoSEQ multiplex PCR. This repertoire shows 150,000 to 200,000 clones, approximately 93% found once; its top ten account for around 1.6%. With respect to this clone: The antigen remains undetermined.

This TCR came from an adult who received the AZD1222 COVID-19 vaccine. V and J are TRBV6-5 and TRBJ1-5; weak D call: TRBD1 (6 bases). This specimen consisted of peripheral blood, obtained 28 days after the second AZD1222 dose. In DNA, the CDR3 is TGTGCCAGCAGTTCTGCTGACGGGGGCGGTCAGCCCCAGCATTTT. Amino acids: CASSSADGGGQPQHF.